Listed below are T cell receptor beta chains from one sample, sequenced in a study of blood T cell repertoires in COVID-19. TCRdb's copy holds only in-frame clones and misses some; the assay was immunoSEQ multiplex PCR. Of 250,000 or so clones detected, approximately 88% appear once; the ten largest clones hold 0.9% to 1%. Source material: peripheral blood. The receptor set was obtained from a woman in her forties who had recovered from COVID-19. The CDR3 runs from the conserved cysteine through the conserved F or W. The D gene is left open where the match is weak. Expanded clones are given a class, and other clones once, few, many or no size at all.

D gene	V gene	clone size	J gene	CDR3 protein	CDR3 DNA
TRBD1	TRBV27	-	TRBJ1-5	CASSLTGFDQPQHF	TGTGCCAGCAGTTTGACAGGGTTTGATCAGCCCCAGCATTTT
-	TRBV21-1	-	TRBJ2-7	CASSNPQAPEQYF	TGTGCCAGCAGCAACCCACAGGCGCCCGAGCAGTACTTC
TRBD1	TRBV3-1/TRBV3-2	-	TRBJ1-2	CASSQVTGLHTF	TGTGCCAGCAGCCAAGTGACAGGGCTGCACACCTTC
TRBD2	TRBV30	-	TRBJ2-7	CAWSVGGAAYEQYF	TGTGCCTGGAGTGTGGGAGGGGCGGCCTACGAGCAGTACTTC
-	TRBV7-2	-	TRBJ2-1	CASSLDVGVDYNEQFF	TGTGCCAGCAGCTTAGACGTGGGAGTGGACTACAATGAGCAGTTCTTC
TRBD2	TRBV24-1	once	TRBJ2-7	CATSDGLVGNEQYF	TGTGCCACCAGTGATGGACTAGTAGGCAACGAGCAGTACTTC
-	TRBV5-1	-	TRBJ2-3	CASSVRGGGSTDTQYF	TGCGCCAGCAGCGTACGTGGAGGCGGGAGCACAGATACGCAGTATTTT
TRBD1	TRBV23-1	-	TRBJ2-7	CARRGGKYEQYF	TGCGCCAGGAGAGGGGGCAAGTACGAGCAGTACTTC
TRBD1	TRBV19	-	TRBJ1-2	CASTTDRVGGYTF	TGTGCCAGTACTACGGACAGGGTTGGTGGCTACACCTTC
-	TRBV28	-	TRBJ2-7	CASTLTTGEQYF	TGTGCCAGCACCCTGACGACAGGCGAGCAGTACTTC
-	TRBV4-1	-	TRBJ2-2	CASSQGDRGTGELFF	TGCGCCAGCAGCCAAGGCGATCGGGGGACCGGGGAGCTGTTTTTT
-	TRBV27	-	TRBJ2-1	CASSLLRYNEQFF	TGTGCCAGCAGTTTACTGCGTTACAATGAGCAGTTCTTC
-	TRBV5-1	-	TRBJ2-5	CASSSGHRGVTQYF	TGCGCCAGCAGCTCGGGACACCGGGGGGTGACCCAGTACTTC
-	TRBV20-1	-	TRBJ2-1	CSVTRNEQFF	TGCAGTGTGACTCGAAATGAGCAGTTCTTC
-	TRBV10-2	-	TRBJ2-5	CASSEGSSRGYF	TGCGCCAGCAGTGAAGGAAGCTCCCGGGGGTACTTC
TRBD2	TRBV2	few	TRBJ2-5	CASNSLAGGQETQYF	TGTGCCAGCAACTCCCTAGCGGGAGGTCAAGAGACCCAGTACTTC
-	TRBV12-3/TRBV12-4	-	TRBJ2-7	CASSKTGEQYF	TGTGCCAGCAGTAAAACAGGCGAGCAGTACTTC
-	TRBV2	-	TRBJ1-4	CASSVSRETNEKLFF	TGTGCCAGCAGTGTGAGCAGGGAAACTAATGAAAAACTGTTTTTT
-	TRBV4-1	-	TRBJ2-7	CASSHLGGGYEQYF	TGCGCCAGCAGCCATTTAGGGGGTGGCTACGAGCAGTACTTC
-	TRBV5-4	-	TRBJ2-4	CASSPDSRPIQYF	TGTGCCAGCAGCCCGGACTCCCGCCCCATTCAGTACTTC
-	TRBV5-8	-	TRBJ2-1	CASSLGGMIYNEQFF	TGTGCCAGCAGCTTAGGCGGGATGATATACAATGAGCAGTTCTTC
TRBD1	TRBV24-1	once	TRBJ2-1	CATSDRQGLFNEQFF	TGTGCCACCAGTGATAGACAGGGGCTGTTCAATGAGCAGTTCTTC
-	TRBV19	-	TRBJ2-1	CASSRRSGSYNEQFF	TGTGCCAGTAGCCGGAGGAGTGGCTCCTACAATGAGCAGTTCTTC
TRBD1	TRBV5-3	-	TRBJ1-4	CARSRRLGGQNNEKLFF	TGTGCCAGAAGCAGGCGCTTAGGGGGACAGAATAATGAAAAACTGTTTTTT
TRBD2	TRBV19	-	TRBJ2-7	CASKRSGREDEQYF	TGTGCCAGTAAGCGTAGCGGGAGGGAGGACGAGCAGTACTTC
TRBD1	TRBV6-1	-	TRBJ1-5	CASSEGDRGQGQPQHF	TGTGCCAGCAGTGAAGGAGACAGGGGGCAGGGTCAGCCCCAGCATTTT
-	TRBV28	few	TRBJ2-2	CASSLLQGINTGELFF	TGTGCCAGCAGTTTATTGCAGGGGATTAACACCGGGGAGCTGTTTTTT
-	TRBV28	-	TRBJ2-7	CASRYDSEQYF	TGTGCCAGCAGATACGACAGCGAGCAGTACTTC
TRBD1	TRBV14	-	TRBJ1-3	CASSQDGTGRHSGNTIYF	TGTGCCAGCAGCCAAGACGGGACAGGACGCCACTCTGGAAACACCATATATTTT
-	TRBV27	-	TRBJ2-3	CASSPTKGADTQYF	TGTGCCAGCAGCCCCACCAAGGGGGCAGATACGCAGTATTTT
-	TRBV2	-	TRBJ1-1	CASTPTEIVTEAFF	TGTGCCAGCACCCCGACAGAGATTGTGACTGAAGCTTTCTTT
-	TRBV30	-	TRBJ2-5	CAWTRRAQETQYF	TGTGCCTGGACACGGAGGGCGCAGGAGACCCAGTACTTC
TRBD2	TRBV10-3	-	TRBJ2-7	CAMGGRSHEQYF	TGTGCCATGGGCGGGAGGTCCCACGAGCAGTACTTC
-	TRBV30	once	TRBJ1-5	CAWATGDNQPQHF	TGTGCCTGGGCGACAGGCGATAATCAGCCCCAGCATTTT
TRBD1	TRBV6-5	once	TRBJ2-7	CASSWDRAYEQYF	TGTGCCAGCAGTTGGGACAGAGCCTACGAGCAGTACTTC
TRBD2	TRBV19	-	TRBJ2-5	CASSREGETQYF	TGTGCCAGTAGTCGGGAGGGAGAGACCCAGTACTTC
TRBD2	TRBV3-1/TRBV3-2	-	TRBJ2-5	CASSQEWDYLQETQYF	TGTGCCAGCAGCCAAGAGTGGGACTACCTTCAAGAGACCCAGTACTTC